The 26 T cell receptor beta chains listed next were all sequenced from one sample in a study of CD8 T cells in ankylosing spondylitis. Study findings and constraints: A TCR beta motif of several highly homologous variants seemed to mark ankylosing spondylitis blood.

One entry per CDR3 protein, called by TCRdb with MiXCR from the 5' RACE reads. This table has around 430,000 distinct CDR3 sequences, under 20% appearing once. No antigen is known for these receptors. Sequencing was done on a sample of blood, either unsorted or a sorted T cell fraction (not recorded which). All receptors come from a male donor with ankylosing spondylitis.

This clonotype was detected a few times. This chain uses TRBV6-1 with TRBJ2-3; D uncertain. CDR1 MNHNS and CDR2 SASEGT come from the germline V gene. The germline V and J ends were trimmed by 5 bases and 2 bases, with 23 bases remaining between them. The CDR3 spans 18 residues. In nucleotides, the CDR3 is TGTGCCAGCAGTCGAACTTCCCCCCTGGGGTTTGCCACAGATACGCAGTATTTT. Encoded protein: CASSRTSPLGFATDTQYF.

The chain joins TRBV12-3 or TRBV12-4 to TRBJ2-7; 8 bases fit TRBD1. The CDR3 contains 15 residues. V dropped 5 bases and J dropped 3; count of bases not matched to a gene: 9. CDR3 DNA sequence: TGTGCCAGCAGTCTCTACAGGGGGATGGTCTACGAGCAGTACTTC. Residues: CASSLYRGMVYEQYF.

The rearrangement links TRBV3-1 to TRBJ2-7; weak D call: TRBD2 (5 bases). This CDR3 region has 14 residues. The V end lost 0 bases, the J end lost 4 bases, and 10 bases lay between the germline ends. Germline lookup yields CDR1 LGHDT and CDR2 YNNKEL (reference sequence). CDR3 protein: CASSQDWGAYEQYF. In nucleotides, the CDR3 is TGTGCCAGCAGCCAAGATTGGGGAGCATACGAGCAGTACTTC.

The chain is built from TRBV11-2 and TRBJ2-3, with 8 bases matching TRBD2. There are 16 residues in the CDR3. V shed 3 bases and J 4 bases; nucleotides not matched to a gene: 9. Germline V gene sequence: CDR1 SGHAT, CDR2 FQNNGV. The CDR3 DNA follows: TGTGCCAGCAGCTTCGTAACGGGAGGGCCCCCAGATACGCAGTATTTT. It yields the protein CASSFVTGGPPDTQYF.

The chain combines TRBV5-5 with TRBJ2-1; possibly TRBD2 for D (5 bases). The CDR3 runs 14 residues. V was trimmed by 4 bases and J by 10 bases, leaving 18 bases between them. In germline, CDR1 is SGHKS, CDR2 YYEKEE (reference sequence). CDR3 amino acids: CASSPIHLASEQFF. Written as DNA, the CDR3 is TGTGCCAGCAGCCCCATACATTTAGCGAGCGAGCAGTTCTTC.

This clonotype came up a few times. This chain uses TRBV10-3 with TRBJ2-1; D uncertain. Germline lookup yields CDR1 ENHRY and CDR2 SYGVKD. This CDR3 has 15 residues. V was shortened by 0 bases and J by 3 bases, with 9 bases between the two germline ends. The CDR3 sequence: CAISESGLGYNEQFF. The CDR3 DNA reads as TGTGCCATCAGTGAGTCAGGCCTAGGCTACAATGAGCAGTTCTTC.

The V and J genes are TRBV27 and TRBJ2-3, with TRBD2 identical over 11 bases. CDR3 length: 17 residues. Germline V gene sequence: CDR1 MNHEY, CDR2 SMNVEV (reference sequence). Trimming at V came to 5 bases and at J to 1 base, leaving 8 bases not matched to a gene. The CDR3 protein is CASSILSTSGGTDTQYF. DNA of the CDR3: TGTGCCAGCAGTATACTGTCGACTAGCGGGGGCACAGATACGCAGTATTTT.

This clonotype was detected a few times. The chain employs TRBV4-3 and TRBJ2-7; tentative D call: TRBD2 (6 bases). The V and J ends lost 0 bases and 7 bases respectively, with 13 bases between them. Germline loops: CDR1 LGHNA, CDR2 YSLEER. This CDR3 spans 14 amino acids. The CDR3 region is CASSQDLRAGEQYF. In DNA, the CDR3 is TGCGCCAGCAGCCAAGATCTGCGTGCGGGAGAGCAGTACTTC.

The V gene is TRBV5-1, the J gene TRBJ2-7; 11 nucleotides agree with TRBD2. Germline values: CDR1 SGHRS, CDR2 YFSETQ. The CDR3 loop spans 15 amino acids. V was clipped by 4 bases and J by 3 bases; unmatched bases: 6. The CDR3 loop is CASSGTGTSGYEQYF. CDR3 DNA sequence: TGCGCCAGCAGCGGGACCGGGACTAGCGGCTACGAGCAGTACTTC.

The J gene is TRBJ2-7, the V gene TRBV21-1; the D call of TRBD2 is as the table states it, not checked on the DNA. TRBV21-1 is flagged as a pseudogene. This CDR3 is 14 amino acids long. The CDR3 nucleotides read TGTGCCAGCAGCAAATCCGGACTAGCGGGAGGTCCGTACTTC. Its translation is CASSKSGLAGGPYF.

This clonotype has just a few counts. This chain joins TRBV6-1 and TRBJ1-2; D gene uncertain. Germline V CDR1 and CDR2: MNHNS, SASEGT. Trimming took 6 bases from V and 4 from J, leaving 18 bases between them. CDR3 length: 15 amino acids. DNA for the CDR3: TGTGCCAGCAGATCCTTTGGGGAGAAGACCTATGGCTACACCTTC. This translates into CASRSFGEKTYGYTF.

The genes are TRBV4-1 and TRBJ2-3, with D possibly being TRBD1 (6 bases). CDR1 and CDR2 (germline): MGHRA, YSYEKL. This CDR3 has 15 amino acids. With 3 bases removed from V and 8 bases from J, the gap between germline ends came to 18 bases. This CDR3 reads CASSQGASYQGTQYF. CDR3 nucleotides: TGCGCCAGCAGCCAGGGGGCCTCGTACCAAGGTACGCAGTATTTT.

The rearrangement joins TRBV12-3 or TRBV12-4 to TRBJ2-2, with no clear D. The CDR3 runs to 16 residues. V was cut by 3 bases and J by 4 bases, with 15 bases left in between. The CDR3 DNA is TGTGCCAGCAGTTTTGGCGGTCACCTTCCCACCGGGGAGCTGTTTTTT. Amino acids: CASSFGGHLPTGELFF.

This clonotype was detected a few times. The genes are TRBV3-1 and TRBJ2-3; TRBD2 agrees at 9 bases. This CDR3 comprises 22 residues. In germline, CDR1 is LGHDT, CDR2 YNNKEL (reference sequence). J was trimmed by 1 base and V by 0 bases; bases with no gene match: 20. This CDR3 reads CASSQESPTSGSKRHRTDTQYF. The CDR3 DNA reads as TGTGCCAGCAGCCAAGAGTCCCCGACTAGCGGCTCCAAGAGACACCGCACAGATACGCAGTATTTT.

This clonotype has only a few counts. At one end the junction does not follow the germline gene, possibly because of a read error. The chain carries TRBV3-1 and TRBJ1-5; D unclear. Germline-derived CDR1 and CDR2 are LGHDT and YNNKEL (reference sequence). This CDR3 has 14 residues. The CDR3 protein is CASSQDPAPQRQHF. The CDR3 DNA is TGTGCCAGCAGCCAAGATCCAGCCCCCCAGCGCCAGCATTTT.

This clonotype has only a few counts. The chain couples TRBV7-2 to TRBJ2-2; 11 bases agree with TRBD1. The CDR3 is 14 amino acids. The V gene's germline CDR1 is SGHTA and CDR2 FQGNSA. The J segment lost 5 bases and the V segment lost 5 bases, leaving 1 base of the junction unmatched. This CDR3 reads CASSGQGATGELFF. For the CDR3, the DNA is TGTGCCAGCAGCGGACAGGGGGCGACCGGGGAGCTGTTTTTT.

The rearrangement links TRBV28 to TRBJ2-7; D gene uncertain. Per the germline V gene, CDR1 is MDHEN and CDR2 is SYDVKM. CDR3 length: 13 residues. The V end was cut by 3 bases, the J end by 6 bases, with 12 bases between. CDR3 in amino acids: CASSFPGSSEQYF. Here the CDR3 DNA reads TGTGCCAGCAGTTTTCCAGGTTCTTCCGAGCAGTACTTC.

This CDR3 is CASSGTVSYEQYF. CDR3 coding DNA: TGTGCCAGCAGCGGGACAGTCTCCTACGAGCAGTACTTC. This rearrangement joins TRBV5-6 to TRBJ2-7; 7 bases agree with TRBD1. This CDR3 spans 13 amino acids. The ends lost 4 bases at V and 0 bases at J; junction bases unmatched: 1. The germline gives CDR1 SGHDT, CDR2 YYEEEE. Combining the CDR3 with reference TRBV5-6 and TRBJ2-7 gives the whole variable domain DAGVTQSPTHLIKTRGQQVTLRCSPKSGHDTVSWYQQALGQGPQFIFQYYEEEERQRGNFPDRFSGHQFPNYSSELNVNALLLGDSALYLCASSGTVSYEQYFGPGTRLTVT.

The genes are TRBV6-1 and TRBJ2-1; 7 nucleotides align to TRBD1. CDR1 MNHNS and CDR2 SASEGT come from the germline V gene. V shed 7 bases, J shed 6 bases, and the junction held 6 bases outside the gene matches. The CDR3 loop spans 13 amino acids. CDR3 in amino acids: CASTGQGVNEQFF. The CDR3 DNA is TGTGCCAGCACGGGTCAGGGGGTCAATGAGCAGTTCTTC.

The V and J genes are TRBV5-1 and TRBJ2-5, with TRBD2 identical over 10 bases. In germline, CDR1 is SGHRS, CDR2 YFSETQ. This CDR3 is 17 amino acids long. The V gene end was trimmed by 0 bases and the J gene end by 5 bases; junction bases not matched to a gene: 10. In DNA, the CDR3 is TGCGCCAGCAGCTTGGAGCGGCTAGCGGGAGTTGTTGAGACCCAGTACTTC. This gives the protein CASSLERLAGVVETQYF.

This clonotype was seen more than once but under ten times. The J gene is TRBJ2-1, the V gene TRBV5-1; the match to TRBD2 covers 7 bases. Germline lookup yields CDR1 SGHRS and CDR2 YFSETQ. The V and J ends lost 3 bases and 3 bases, in that order; junction bases with no gene match: 6. The CDR3 loop spans 15 amino acids. For the CDR3, the DNA is TGCGCCAGCAGCTGGGGGTTAGCGGGCTACAATGAGCAGTTCTTC. It translates to CASSWGLAGYNEQFF.

V gene TRBV18 combines with J gene TRBJ1-2; weak D call: TRBD1 (6 bases). The CDR3 consists of 16 residues. V was cut by 1 base and J by 6 bases, with 18 bases left in between. Germline assignment: CDR1 KGHSH and CDR2 LQKENI. CDR3 loop: CASSPQVGTPGDGYTF. CDR3 nucleotide sequence: TGTGCCAGCTCACCACAGGTCGGGACACCCGGGGATGGCTACACCTTC.

This clonotype occurred many times. The chain employs TRBV5-1 and TRBJ2-2, with 9 bases identical to TRBD1. The germline CDR1 and CDR2 sequences are SGHRS and YFSETQ. V gave up 4 bases and J gave up 6 bases; unmatched junction bases: 10. The CDR3 spans 16 residues. The CDR3 spells CASSIYRGRGAGELFF. The CDR3 nucleotides are TGCGCCAGCAGCATATACAGGGGGCGCGGCGCCGGGGAGCTGTTTTTT.

In this sample, this clonotype turned up a few times. CDR3 loop: CASSFDRGLNTEAFF. CDR3 nucleotide sequence: TGTGCCAGCAGCTTTGACAGGGGGTTGAACACTGAAGCTTTCTTT. The chain recombines TRBV11-2 with TRBJ1-1; 9 bases line up with TRBD1. This CDR3 is 15 amino acids long. With V trimmed by 3 bases and J by 0 bases, 2 bases remained unmatched. CDR1 and CDR2 from the germline V gene are SGHAT and FQNNGV.

This clonotype was seen repeatedly, ten times or more. The J gene is TRBJ2-3, the V gene TRBV24-1, with 12 bases that match TRBD2. Looked up from germline, CDR1 is KGHDR and CDR2 is SFDVKD. J was trimmed by 4 bases and V by 4 bases; bases with no gene match: 8. The CDR3 totals 17 residues. CDR3 residues: CATSEATSGSGADTQYF. For the CDR3, the DNA is TGTGCCACCAGTGAAGCGACTAGCGGGAGCGGTGCAGATACGCAGTATTTT.

This chain links TRBV5-1 with TRBJ1-1; TRBD1 is a possible D gene (5 bases). The CDR3 length is 16 residues. The germline V and J ends were trimmed by 4 bases and 1 base, with 17 bases remaining between them. Per germline, CDR1 SGHRS and CDR2 YFSETQ. In DNA form, the CDR3 reads TGCGCCAGCAGCGAGCGGGACGGAACCAAGAACACTGAAGCTTTCTTT. Translating it yields CASSERDGTKNTEAFF.